This TCR beta chain was obtained from a study of T cell responses to AZD1222 COVID-19 vaccine. Broader study findings: Donors were mostly white British, more females; clonal diversity possibly underestimated.

Regarding this clone: What it binds is unknown.

TCRdb's table, derived via immunoSEQ multiplex PCR, lists solely in-frame clones and lacks some. The repertoire table contains under 150,000 clones. V was pared by 5 bases and J by 0 bases, with 13 bases of the junction left unmatched. The germline gives CDR1 SGHVS, CDR2 FQNEAQ. The CDR3 has 20 amino acids. The chain links TRBV7-8 to TRBJ2-6; TRBD1 aligns across 10 bases. The sequence was collected from an adult in good health. Sequencing was carried out using peripheral blood. The CDR3 nucleotides read TGTGCCAGCAGCCTTAGAGGGGGGGGACAGGGGCCCTCTGGGGCCAACGTCCTGACTTTC. Protein product: CASSLRGGGQGPSGANVLTF.